This TCR beta chain was identified during a study of regulatory T cells in long-lasting Graves disease. The CDR3 loop spans 14 amino acids. CDR1 is MNHNS, CDR2 SASEGT, per germline. V lost 5 bases, J lost 2 bases, and 7 bases lay in between. Study conclusions and caveats: Favoring TRBV28, TRBJ1-2 and TRBJ2-5 was a feature seen in persistent disease.

As regards this clonotype: The antigen remains unidentified.

Both iRepertoire HTBI primers and Arm-PCR of CDR3 regions were used to build the TCR beta libraries. TCRdb passed the multiplex PCR reads through MiXCR, listing each CDR3 protein once. The table lists 450,000 or so distinct CDR3 sequences, 20% to 25% of them singletons, with about an eighth in the top ten. Time point indicated: persistent/refractory GD, antithyroid drugs over 5 years with positive TRAb. RNA isolated from PBMCs was used to make the TCR library. This specimen was peripheral blood mononuclear cells (PBMCs), taken when the disease was refractory, from a patient treated with antithyroid drugs. The sequence came from a female donor with Graves disease. J is TRBJ2-6 and V is TRBV6-1; D remains ambiguous. CDR3 in amino acids: CASSNSAGANVLTF. DNA for the CDR3: TGTGCCAGCAGTAATTCGGCTGGGGCCAACGTCCTGACTTTC.